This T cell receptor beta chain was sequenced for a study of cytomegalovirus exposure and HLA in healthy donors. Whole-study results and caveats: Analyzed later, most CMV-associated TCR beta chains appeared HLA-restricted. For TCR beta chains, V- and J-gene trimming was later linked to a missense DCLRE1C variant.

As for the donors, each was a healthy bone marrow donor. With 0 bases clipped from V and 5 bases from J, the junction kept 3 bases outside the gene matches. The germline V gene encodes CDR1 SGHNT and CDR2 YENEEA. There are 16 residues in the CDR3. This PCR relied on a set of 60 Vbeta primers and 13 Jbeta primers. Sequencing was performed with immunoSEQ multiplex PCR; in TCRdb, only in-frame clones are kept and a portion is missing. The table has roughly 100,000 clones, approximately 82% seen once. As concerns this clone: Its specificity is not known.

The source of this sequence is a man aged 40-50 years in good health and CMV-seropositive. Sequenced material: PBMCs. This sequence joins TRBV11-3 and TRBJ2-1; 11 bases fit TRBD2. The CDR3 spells CASSLDILAGDNEQFF. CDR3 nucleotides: TGTGCCAGCAGCTTAGATATACTAGCGGGGGACAATGAGCAGTTCTTC. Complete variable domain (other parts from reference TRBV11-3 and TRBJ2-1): EAGVVQSPRYKIIEKKQPVAFWCNPISGHNTLYWYLQNLGQGPELLIRYENEEAVDDSQLPKDRFSAERLKGVDSTLKIQPAELGDSAVYLCASSLDILAGDNEQFFGPGTRLTVL.